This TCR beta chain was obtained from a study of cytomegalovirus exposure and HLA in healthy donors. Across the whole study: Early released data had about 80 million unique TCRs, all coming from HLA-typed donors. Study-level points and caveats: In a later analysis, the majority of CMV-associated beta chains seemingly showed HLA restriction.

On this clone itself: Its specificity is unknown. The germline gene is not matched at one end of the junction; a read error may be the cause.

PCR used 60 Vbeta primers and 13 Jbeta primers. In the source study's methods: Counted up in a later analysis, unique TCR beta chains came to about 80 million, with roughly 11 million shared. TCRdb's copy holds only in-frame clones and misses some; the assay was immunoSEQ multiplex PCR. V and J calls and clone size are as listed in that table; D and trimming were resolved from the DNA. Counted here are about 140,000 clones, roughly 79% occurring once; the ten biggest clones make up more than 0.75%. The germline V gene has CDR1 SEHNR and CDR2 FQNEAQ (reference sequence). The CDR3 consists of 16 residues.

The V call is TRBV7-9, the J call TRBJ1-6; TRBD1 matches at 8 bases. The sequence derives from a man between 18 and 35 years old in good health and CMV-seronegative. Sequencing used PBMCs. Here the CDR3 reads CSSSPNDRGSSSPLHF. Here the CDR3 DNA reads TGTTCCAGCAGCCCCAACGACAGGGGCTCGAGTTCACCCCTCCACTTT.